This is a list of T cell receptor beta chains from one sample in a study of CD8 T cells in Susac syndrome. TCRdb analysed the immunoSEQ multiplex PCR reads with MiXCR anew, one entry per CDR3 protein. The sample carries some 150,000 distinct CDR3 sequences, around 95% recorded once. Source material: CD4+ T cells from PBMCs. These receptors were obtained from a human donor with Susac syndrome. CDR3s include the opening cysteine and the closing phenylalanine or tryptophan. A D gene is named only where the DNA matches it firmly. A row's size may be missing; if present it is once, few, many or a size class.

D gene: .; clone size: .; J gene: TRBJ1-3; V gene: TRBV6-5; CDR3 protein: CASREQGSGNTIYF; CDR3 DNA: TGTGCCAGCAGGGAACAGGGCTCTGGAAACACCATATATTTT
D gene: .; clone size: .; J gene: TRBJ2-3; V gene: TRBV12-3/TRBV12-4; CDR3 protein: CASSLRRGRTDTQYF; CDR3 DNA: TGTGCCAGCAGTTTAAGGCGGGGGCGCACAGATACGCAGTATTTT
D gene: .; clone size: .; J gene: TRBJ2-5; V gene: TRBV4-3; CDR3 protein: CASSTRASETQYF; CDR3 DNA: TGCGCCAGCAGCACGAGGGCATCAGAGACCCAGTACTTC
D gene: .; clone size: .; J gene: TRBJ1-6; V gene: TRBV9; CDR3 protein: CASSVAPDYNSPLHF; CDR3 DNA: TGTGCCAGCAGCGTAGCTCCGGACTATAATTCACCCCTCCACTTT
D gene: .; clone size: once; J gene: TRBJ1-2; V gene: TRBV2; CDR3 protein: CASSQLAGLDGYTF; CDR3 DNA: TGTGCCAGCAGCCAACTGGCAGGGCTAGATGGCTACACCTTC
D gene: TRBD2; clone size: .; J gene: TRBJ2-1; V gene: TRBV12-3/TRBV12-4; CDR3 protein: CASSLAATSGYNEQFF; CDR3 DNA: TGTGCCAGCAGTTTGGCTGCGACTAGCGGTTACAATGAGCAGTTCTTC
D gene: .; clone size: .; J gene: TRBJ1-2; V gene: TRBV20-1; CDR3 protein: CSASPHRQGHYGYTF; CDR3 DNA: TGCAGTGCCTCCCCGCACCGCCAGGGGCACTATGGCTACACCTTC
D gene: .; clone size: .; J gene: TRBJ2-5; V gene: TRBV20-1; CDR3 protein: CSASGLGQGLPQETQYF; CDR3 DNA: TGCAGTGCTAGTGGGTTGGGGCAGGGTTTGCCTCAAGAGACCCAGTACTTC
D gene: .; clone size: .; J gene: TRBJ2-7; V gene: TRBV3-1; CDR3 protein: CASSQGKAEQYF; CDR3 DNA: TGTGCCAGCAGCCAAGGCAAGGCCGAGCAGTACTTC
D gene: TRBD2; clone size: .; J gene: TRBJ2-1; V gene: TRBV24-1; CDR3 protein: CATSPSGALSYNEQFF; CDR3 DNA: TGTGCCACCAGTCCTAGCGGGGCCCTCTCCTACAATGAGCAGTTCTTC
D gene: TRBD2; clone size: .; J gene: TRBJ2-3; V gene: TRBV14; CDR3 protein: CASSHLAGIEMDTQYF; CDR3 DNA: TGTGCCAGCAGCCATCTAGCGGGGATTGAAATGGATACGCAGTATTTT
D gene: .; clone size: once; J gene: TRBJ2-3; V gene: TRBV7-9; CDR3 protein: CASSLGERSTDTQYF; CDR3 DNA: TGTGCCAGCAGCTTAGGGGAGAGGAGCACAGATACGCAGTATTTT
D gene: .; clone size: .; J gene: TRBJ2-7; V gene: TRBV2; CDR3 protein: CASSETSRVQYF; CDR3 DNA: TGTGCCAGCAGTGAAACTAGCAGGGTGCAGTACTTC
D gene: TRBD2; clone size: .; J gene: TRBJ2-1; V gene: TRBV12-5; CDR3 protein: CASGPPGGDEQFF; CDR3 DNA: TGTGCTAGTGGTCCGCCGGGGGGGGACGAGCAGTTCTTC
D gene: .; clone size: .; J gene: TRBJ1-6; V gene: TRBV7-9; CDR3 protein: CASSSPHGSPLHF; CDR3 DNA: TGTGCCAGCAGCTCCCCCCATGGGTCACCCCTCCACTTT
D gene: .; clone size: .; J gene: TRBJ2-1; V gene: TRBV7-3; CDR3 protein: CASRGFEGTSSYNEQFF; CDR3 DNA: TGTGCCAGCAGGGGATTCGAGGGGACCAGCTCCTACAATGAGCAGTTCTTC
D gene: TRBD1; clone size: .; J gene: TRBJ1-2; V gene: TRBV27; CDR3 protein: CASSPRAGQGNYGYTF; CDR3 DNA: TGTGCCAGCAGTCCGAGGGCGGGACAGGGGAACTATGGCTACACCTTC
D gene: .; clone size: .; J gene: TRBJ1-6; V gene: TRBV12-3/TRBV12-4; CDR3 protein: CASRGGRPQPLHF; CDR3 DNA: TGTGCCAGCAGGGGCGGGAGGCCACAACCCCTCCACTTT
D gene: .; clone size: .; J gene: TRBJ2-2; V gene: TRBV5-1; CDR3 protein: CASSLVVDTGELFF; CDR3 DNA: TGCGCCAGCAGCTTGGTGGTGGACACCGGGGAGCTGTTTTTT
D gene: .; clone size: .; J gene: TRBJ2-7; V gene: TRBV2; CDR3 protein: CASSEGGGTWLDEQYF; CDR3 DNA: TGTGCCAGCAGTGAAGGGGGGGGGACATGGCTCGACGAGCAGTACTTC
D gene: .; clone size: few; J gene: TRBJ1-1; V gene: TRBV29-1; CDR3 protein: CSVIQLNTEAFF; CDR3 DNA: TGCAGCGTTATTCAGTTGAACACTGAAGCTTTCTTT
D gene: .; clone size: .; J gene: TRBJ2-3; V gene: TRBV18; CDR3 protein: CASSPTGTDTQYF; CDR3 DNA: TGTGCCAGCTCACCAACAGGGACAGATACGCAGTATTTT
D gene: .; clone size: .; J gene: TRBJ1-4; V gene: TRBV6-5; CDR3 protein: CASSYREKLFF; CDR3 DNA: TGTGCCAGCAGTTACAGGGAAAAACTGTTTTTT
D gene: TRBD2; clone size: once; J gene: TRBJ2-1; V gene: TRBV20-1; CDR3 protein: CSAPRLAGTNEQFF; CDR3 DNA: TGCAGTGCTCCCCGACTAGCGGGGACCAATGAGCAGTTCTTC
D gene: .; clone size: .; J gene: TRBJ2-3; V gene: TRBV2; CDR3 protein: CASSGTRVGTQYF; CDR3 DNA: TGTGCCAGCAGTGGGACCAGGGTCGGTACGCAGTATTTT
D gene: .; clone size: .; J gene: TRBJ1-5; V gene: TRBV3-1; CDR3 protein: CASRAGVNQPQHF; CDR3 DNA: TGTGCCAGCAGGGCCGGGGTCAATCAGCCCCAGCATTTT
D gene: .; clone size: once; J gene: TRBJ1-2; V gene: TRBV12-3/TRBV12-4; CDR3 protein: CASSLRVGGVGNGYTF; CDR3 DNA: TGTGCCAGCAGTTTACGGGTTGGGGGCGTGGGGAATGGCTACACCTTC
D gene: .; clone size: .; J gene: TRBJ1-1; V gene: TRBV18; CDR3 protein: CASSPGGGDTEAFF; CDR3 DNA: TGTGCCAGCTCACCTGGTGGGGGGGATACTGAAGCTTTCTTT
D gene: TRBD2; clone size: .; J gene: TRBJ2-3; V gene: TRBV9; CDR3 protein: CASSVDEAGGPIDTQYF; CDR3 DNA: TGTGCCAGCAGCGTAGACGAAGCGGGGGGGCCTATAGATACGCAGTATTTT
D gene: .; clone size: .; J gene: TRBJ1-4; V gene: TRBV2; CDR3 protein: CASMKETVGEKLFF; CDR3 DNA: TGTGCCAGCATGAAGGAGACAGTGGGTGAAAAACTGTTTTTT
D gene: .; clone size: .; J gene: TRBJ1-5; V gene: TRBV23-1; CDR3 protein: CASSPQPQHF; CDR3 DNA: TGCGCCAGCAGTCCACAGCCCCAGCATTTT
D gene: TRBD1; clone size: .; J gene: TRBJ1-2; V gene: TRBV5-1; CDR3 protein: CASSGDRVGYTF; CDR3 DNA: TGCGCCAGCAGCGGGGACAGGGTTGGCTACACCTTC
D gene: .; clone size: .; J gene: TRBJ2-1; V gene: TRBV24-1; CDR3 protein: CATRGPGSYNEQFF; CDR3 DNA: TGTGCCACCAGGGGACCCGGCTCCTACAATGAGCAGTTCTTC
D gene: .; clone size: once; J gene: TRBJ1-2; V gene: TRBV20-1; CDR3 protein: CSARVRDRGRGYTF; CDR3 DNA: TGCAGTGCTAGGGTTAGGGACCGAGGTCGTGGCTACACCTTC
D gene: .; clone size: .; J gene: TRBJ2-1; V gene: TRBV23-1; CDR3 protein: CATGGQFGYEQFF; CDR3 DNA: TGCGCCACCGGGGGGCAATTTGGCTATGAGCAGTTCTTC
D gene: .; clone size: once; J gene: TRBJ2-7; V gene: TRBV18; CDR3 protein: CASSPPDAYEQYF; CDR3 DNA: TGTGCCAGCTCACCACCGGACGCCTACGAGCAGTACTTC
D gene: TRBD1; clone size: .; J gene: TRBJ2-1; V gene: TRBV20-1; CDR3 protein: CSAGDRAGRNEQFF; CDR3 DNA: TGCAGTGCTGGTGACAGGGCGGGTCGCAATGAGCAGTTCTTC
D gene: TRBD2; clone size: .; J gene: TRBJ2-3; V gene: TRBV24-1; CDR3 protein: CATSDAGLAGGRQYF; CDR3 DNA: TGTGCCACCAGTGATGCGGGACTAGCGGGGGGGAGGCAGTATTTT
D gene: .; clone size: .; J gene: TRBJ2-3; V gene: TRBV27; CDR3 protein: CASSLAGHTDTQYF; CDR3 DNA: TGTGCCAGCAGTCTCGCGGGGCACACAGATACGCAGTATTTT
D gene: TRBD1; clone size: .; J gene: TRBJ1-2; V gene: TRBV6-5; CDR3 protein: CASSQGQGVTGYTF; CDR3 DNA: TGTGCCAGCAGCCAGGGACAGGGTGTGACTGGCTACACCTTC
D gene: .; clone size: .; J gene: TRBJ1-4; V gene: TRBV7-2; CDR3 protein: CASSSPWAAEKLFF; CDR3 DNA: TGTGCCAGCAGCTCCCCCTGGGCGGCTGAAAAACTGTTTTTT
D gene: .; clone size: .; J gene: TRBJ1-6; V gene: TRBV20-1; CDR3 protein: CSALPDRESTLHF; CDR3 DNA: TGCAGTGCCCTGCCGGACAGAGAAAGCACCCTCCACTTT
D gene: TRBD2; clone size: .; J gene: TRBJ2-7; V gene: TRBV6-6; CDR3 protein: CASSASGSYEQYF; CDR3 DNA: TGTGCCAGCAGCGCTAGCGGCTCCTACGAGCAGTACTTC
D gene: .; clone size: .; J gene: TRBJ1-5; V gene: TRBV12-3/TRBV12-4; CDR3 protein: CASREGGWGNQPQHF; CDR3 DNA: TGTGCCAGCAGGGAAGGAGGCTGGGGAAATCAGCCCCAGCATTTT
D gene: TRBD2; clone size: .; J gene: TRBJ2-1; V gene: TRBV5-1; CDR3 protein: CASSLVLRLAGGTSSYNEQFF; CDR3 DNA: TGCGCCAGCAGCTTGGTATTGCGCCTAGCGGGGGGAACGAGCTCCTACAATGAGCAGTTCTTC